What follows describes a single T cell receptor (beta chain). Germline values: CDR1 SNHLY, CDR2 FYNNEI. CDR3 length equals 13 residues. Losses at the gene ends were 7 bases for V and 5 bases for J; bases not matched to a gene: 5. This entry belongs to a study of blood T cell repertoires in COVID-19. For the study at large: From the United States, Italy and Spain came samples of acute and convalescent COVID-19.

Repertoires were generated with immunoSEQ multiplex PCR, while TCRdb's copy carries only in-frame clones and drops some. Of 200,000 to 250,000 clones detected, roughly 88% appear once; the ten largest clones hold 3% to 4.5%. Sequencing was done on a sample of PBMCs or T cells enriched from blood (not recorded which). The source of this sequence is a woman aged 35 to 49 with acute COVID-19. The chain carries TRBV2 and TRBJ2-5; 9 bases line up with TRBD2. CDR3: CASKAGGLETQYF. CDR3 nucleotides: TGTGCCAGCAAAGCGGGGGGCCTGGAGACCCAGTACTTC.